This paragraph reports one TCR beta chain. In the authors' methods: Estimated nucleated cell counts came from reference gene primer amplification. The method was immunoSEQ multiplex PCR; TCRdb's version includes in-frame clones alone and lacks a portion of them. V and J calls and clone size are copied from that table; D and trimming were computed from the DNA. Of hundreds of thousands of clones in the sample, more than 75% were seen once. The record originates from a study of blood T cell repertoires in COVID-19. In the study overall: From the United States, Italy and Spain came samples of acute and convalescent COVID-19.

This CDR3 region has 17 residues. V trimming: 5 bases; J trimming: 1 base; junction bases outside the gene matches: 6. Germline assignment: CDR1 MNHGY and CDR2 SAAAGT. Participants had their cohort set by participant-reported clinical history. Sequencing was done on a sample of PBMCs or T cells enriched from blood (not recorded which). The gene calls are TRBV6-8 and TRBJ1-5; 12 bases are shared with TRBD1. This TCR was sampled from a woman between 25 and 40 years old who had recovered from COVID-19. In nucleotides, the CDR3 is TGTGCCAGCAGTACCGGGACAGGGGGCATCAGCAATCAGCCCCAGCATTTT. Translation gives CASSTGTGGISNQPQHF.